The 8 T cell receptor beta chains below all came from one sample that was sequenced in a study of blood T cell repertoires in COVID-19. Measured with immunoSEQ multiplex PCR; TCRdb has only the in-frame clones, and not every one. The sample shows about 180,000 clones, roughly nine tenths of them seen only once. What was sequenced was peripheral blood. Receptor source: a man between 65 and 85 years old with active or convalescent COVID-19.

V gene TRBV5-1 combines with J gene TRBJ2-1, with TRBD2 identical over 10 bases. Trimming at V came to 3 bases and at J to 4 bases, leaving 4 bases not matched to a gene. The CDR3 is 15 amino acids. Germline assignment: CDR1 SGHRS and CDR2 YFSETQ. CDR3 nucleotides: TGCGCCAGCAGCTCTATAGCGGGGGGATACAATGAGCAGTTCTTC. This translates into CASSSIAGGYNEQFF.

The chain is built from TRBV15 and TRBJ2-1; 14 bases map to TRBD2. The CDR3 runs to 20 residues. CDR1 and CDR2 from the germline V gene are LNHNV and YYDKDF (reference sequence). The junction had 8 bases not matched to a gene; V was cut back by 1 base and J by 0 bases. CDR3 nucleotide sequence: TGTGCCACCAGCAGAGTCTTGGGACTAGCGGGAGCCGCCTCCTACAATGAGCAGTTCTTC. This translates into CATSRVLGLAGAASYNEQFF.

The gene calls are TRBV7-3 and TRBJ2-5; TRBD2 agrees at 9 bases. The CDR3 has 15 residues. Looked up from germline, CDR1 is SGHTA and CDR2 is FQGTGA. The V segment lost 2 bases and the J segment 4 bases; nucleotides outside the gene matches: 5. Here the CDR3 DNA reads TGTGCCAGCAGCTTATCAGCGGGAGGTCGAGAGACCCAGTACTTC. Translated, it gives CASSLSAGGRETQYF.

This chain joins TRBV7-8 and TRBJ1-1; perhaps TRBD1 as D (6 bases). V lost 5 bases to trimming and J lost 5 bases, with 12 bases between them. Germline V gene data show CDR1 as SGHVS and CDR2 as FQNEAQ. This CDR3 is 13 amino acids long. CDR3 sequence reads: CASSLVQGTEAFF. The CDR3 DNA sequence: TGTGCCAGCAGCCTAGTACAGGGAACTGAAGCTTTCTTT.

The V gene is TRBV30, the J gene TRBJ1-2; tentatively, D is TRBD1 (6 bases). The germline gives CDR1 GTSNPN, CDR2 SVGIG (reference sequence). The CDR3 runs to 15 residues. V lost 2 bases and J 8 bases, leaving 21 bases between the germline ends. The CDR3 nucleotides are TGTGCCTGGAGTCCGGGGGGCTCCGACCGGGGAGGCTACACCTTC. Its protein is CAWSPGGSDRGGYTF.

This rearrangement joins TRBV29-1 to TRBJ2-1; TRBD2 agrees at 8 bases. With V trimmed by 2 bases and J by 4 bases, 7 bases remained unmatched. The CDR3 extends over 15 amino acids. CDR1 is SQVTM, CDR2 ANQGSEA, per germline. The DNA for the CDR3 is TGCAGCGTTGAATCACCAGCGGGGGCGTACAATGAGCAGTTCTTC. This gives the protein CSVESPAGAYNEQFF.

The V gene is TRBV5-1, the J gene TRBJ2-7, with 8 bases identical to TRBD1. V dropped 1 base and J dropped 3; count of bases not matched to a gene: 9. Germline-derived CDR1 and CDR2 are SGHRS and YFSETQ. There are 16 residues in the CDR3. In DNA form, the CDR3 reads TGCGCCAGCAGCTTGACAGGGGGTTCATACATCTACGAGCAGTACTTC. This translates into CASSLTGGSYIYEQYF.

The genes are TRBV2 and TRBJ1-2; 7 bases map to TRBD1. The J segment lost 5 bases and the V segment lost 9 bases, leaving 6 bases of the junction unmatched. CDR1 and CDR2 from the germline V gene are SNHLY and FYNNEI. The CDR3 length is 12 residues. For the CDR3, the DNA is TGTGCCAGGAGGACAGGATCTTATGGCTACACCTTC. Protein product: CARRTGSYGYTF. The whole variable domain, filled in from reference TRBV2 and TRBJ1-2, reads EPEVTQTPSHQVTQMGQEVILRCVPISNHLYFYWYRQILGQKVEFLVSFYNNEISEKSEIFDDQFSVERPDGSNFTLKIRSTKLEDSAMYFCARRTGSYGYTFGSGTRLTVV.